These 32 T cell receptor beta chains were all obtained from the same sample, sequenced in a study of graft-versus-host responses after intestinal transplantation. Produced via immunoSEQ multiplex PCR; TCRdb's table is partial and in-frame only. Of over 75,000 clones listed, 86% were seen once; the top ten hold 1.4% to 1.5%. The material was PBMCs, obtained 255 days after intestinal transplant. The receptors were sampled from a human patient who received an intestinal transplant, so some T cells may come from the graft donor.

The rearrangement joins TRBV2 to TRBJ2-3; 14 bases match TRBD2. V trimming: 6 bases; J trimming: 6 bases; junction bases outside the gene matches: 11. The germline CDR1 and CDR2 sequences are SNHLY and FYNNEI. CDR3 length equals 17 residues. Here the CDR3 DNA reads TGTGCCAGCAGCGGCCCGGGACTAGCGGGAGCAGGCGATACGCAGTATTTT. This gives the protein CASSGPGLAGAGDTQYF. The full variable domain, completed using reference TRBV2 and TRBJ2-3, is EPEVTQTPSHQVTQMGQEVILRCVPISNHLYFYWYRQILGQKVEFLVSFYNNEISEKSEIFDDQFSVERPDGSNFTLKIRSTKLEDSAMYFCASSGPGLAGAGDTQYFGPGTRLTVL.

This clone occurred once. This chain uses TRBV29-1 with TRBJ2-2; 8 bases match TRBD1. Trimming removed 7 bases from V and 1 base from J; junction bases left unmatched: 2. CDR1 is SQVTM and CDR2 is ANQGSEA in the germline V gene. This CDR3 is built from 13 residues. In DNA form, the CDR3 reads TGCAGCGCGGACAGGGAGAACACCGGGGAGCTGTTTTTT. Protein product: CSADRENTGELFF.

The rearrangement joins TRBV5-1 to TRBJ1-2; TRBD1 matches 8 bases. The CDR3 runs 16 residues. Looked up from germline, CDR1 is SGHRS and CDR2 is YFSETQ. V shed 0 bases, J shed 7 bases, and the junction held 11 bases outside the gene matches. The CDR3, as DNA: TGCGCCAGCAGCTTGGATCCAGGGGGCGATCCCCGTGGCTACACCTTC. Amino acids: CASSLDPGGDPRGYTF.

The chain links TRBV14 to TRBJ2-7, with D hard to call. Trimming cost V 3 bases and J 3 bases, with 12 bases left between them. The CDR3 runs 14 residues. Per germline, CDR1 SGHDN and CDR2 FVKESK. Written as DNA, the CDR3 is TGTGCCAGCAGCCACCGGGTCGGGTTCTACGAGCAGTACTTC. It codes for CASSHRVGFYEQYF.

V is TRBV19 and J is TRBJ1-1; 9 nucleotides match TRBD1. CDR1 and CDR2 from the germline V gene are LNHDA and SQIVND (reference sequence). The junction had 6 bases not matched to a gene; V was cut back by 3 bases and J by 4 bases. CDR3 size: 15 residues. The CDR3 DNA sequence: TGTGCCAGTAGTATCTCGACAGGGGGGGTCACTGAAGCTTTCTTT. Its protein product is CASSISTGGVTEAFF. Using reference TRBV19 and TRBJ1-1 for the parts outside the CDR3, the full variable domain is DGGITQSPKYLFRKEGQNVTLSCEQNLNHDAMYWYRQDPGQGLRLIYYSQIVNDFQKGDIAEGYSVSREKKESFPLTVTSAQKNPTAFYLCASSISTGGVTEAFFGQGTRLTVV.

The V call is TRBV13, the J call TRBJ1-1, with unresolved D. This CDR3 has 13 amino acids. Germline CDR1 PRHDT, CDR2 FYEKMQ (reference sequence). Trimming shortened V by 3 bases and J by 1 base, and 6 bases separated the two germline ends. The DNA for the CDR3 is TGTGCCAGCAGCTTGAGGGAGAACACTGAAGCTTTCTTT. Translating it yields CASSLRENTEAFF.

The chain recombines TRBV9 with TRBJ2-5; the D call may be TRBD1 or TRBD2 (5 bases each). This CDR3 region has 15 residues. Germline CDR1 SGDLS, CDR2 YYNGEE. The V end was cut by 3 bases, the J end by 1 base, with 13 bases between. CDR3 protein: CASSEGTHSQETQYF. The CDR3 DNA is TGTGCCAGCAGCGAGGGGACGCATTCCCAAGAGACCCAGTACTTC.

The rearrangement uses TRBV6-6 and TRBJ1-3; the D is unclear. V lost 2 bases and J lost 0, with 11 bases in between. The V gene's germline CDR1 is MNHNY and CDR2 SVGAGI (reference sequence). The CDR3 length is 16 residues. The CDR3 DNA sequence: TGTGCCAGCAGTTACCCTCAGCCTCCCTCTGGAAACACCATATATTTT. It yields the protein CASSYPQPPSGNTIYF.

The chain couples TRBV29-1 to TRBJ1-1, with 9 bases lining up with TRBD1. The CDR3 is 14 amino acids. Trimming took 3 bases from V and 8 from J; bases not matched to a gene: 10. The germline CDR1 and CDR2 sequences are SQVTM and ANQGSEA. Written as DNA, the CDR3 is TGCAGCGTTGAGGGGGGACAGGGAAAAAAGGAAGCTTTCTTT. The encoded protein is CSVEGGQGKKEAFF.

This clone was seen a handful of times. This chain joins TRBV12-5 and TRBJ2-3; 13 nucleotides match TRBD2. Germline V gives CDR1 LGHNT, CDR2 FRNRAP. After removal of 7 bases from V and 3 bases from J, the junction contained 7 bases not matched to a gene. This CDR3 contains 16 residues. As DNA, the CDR3 is TGTGCTAGTGCCCTTGGACTAGCGGGAGTAACAGATACGCAGTATTTT. This gives the protein CASALGLAGVTDTQYF.

J is TRBJ1-2 and V is TRBV7-9, with TRBD1 matching over 9 bases. The ends lost 5 bases at V and 5 bases at J; junction bases unmatched: 3. The germline V gene encodes CDR1 SEHNR and CDR2 FQNEAQ (reference sequence). This CDR3 spans 13 amino acids. CDR3 coding DNA: TGTGCCAGCAGCGCACAGGGGGCGTATGGCTACACCTTC. This translates into CASSAQGAYGYTF.

The chain couples TRBV2 to TRBJ1-2; D not certain. CDR1 is SNHLY and CDR2 is FYNNEI in the germline V gene. This CDR3 has 14 residues. The V end lost 5 bases, the J end lost 0 bases, and 10 bases lay between the germline ends. The CDR3 region has the DNA TGTGCCAGCAGTCTAAGGTTAGCTAACTATGGCTACACCTTC. The encoded protein is CASSLRLANYGYTF.

The chain uses TRBV2 and TRBJ2-7; D is perhaps TRBD1 (5 bases). The germline gives CDR1 SNHLY, CDR2 FYNNEI. This CDR3 is built from 17 residues. Trimming pared 2 bases from V and 4 bases from J, leaving 21 bases between. CDR3 amino acids: CASSEWGGGAGQYEQYF. Here the CDR3 DNA reads TGTGCCAGCAGTGAATGGGGTGGTGGGGCAGGGCAATACGAGCAGTACTTC.

The rearrangement links TRBV28 to TRBJ2-5, with 8 bases aligning to TRBD1. V gave up 6 bases and J gave up 0 bases; unmatched junction bases: 12. Per the germline V gene, CDR1 is MDHEN and CDR2 is SYDVKM. The CDR3 is 17 residues long. DNA for the CDR3: TGTGCCAGCAGCCAAGAGGAGGAGGGACAGGACCAAGAGACCCAGTACTTC. It yields the protein CASSQEEEGQDQETQYF.

The V gene is TRBV19, the J gene TRBJ2-7; D is ambiguous. Germline V gene lookup returns CDR1 LNHDA and CDR2 SQIVND (reference sequence). The CDR3 has 11 residues. With 5 bases removed from V and 6 bases from J, the gap between germline ends came to 8 bases. The CDR3 DNA reads TGTGCCAGTAGTCGGCATTTCGAGCAGTACGTC. It specifies CASSRHFEQYV.

The chain is built from TRBV28 and TRBJ1-2, with TRBD1 matching over 11 bases. V was clipped by 3 bases and J by 5 bases; unmatched bases: 11. Germline values: CDR1 MDHEN, CDR2 SYDVKM. The CDR3 is 17 amino acids. This chain's CDR3 is CASSFWDRGTTVYGYTF. The CDR3 bases are TGTGCCAGCAGTTTTTGGGACAGGGGGACTACCGTTTATGGCTACACCTTC.

On this clone itself: The sample has other DNA sequences that encode this CDR3 too. This chain uses TRBV19 with TRBJ2-2; a possible D gene is TRBD2 (5 bases). CDR3 size: 13 residues. Per germline, CDR1 LNHDA and CDR2 SQIVND (reference sequence). The V gene lost 3 bases and the J gene lost 5 bases, with 7 bases spanning the gap. The CDR3 protein is CASSIGNTGELFF. DNA of the CDR3: TGTGCCAGTAGTATCGGGAATACCGGGGAGCTGTTTTTT. Full variable domain (rest looked up from reference TRBV19 and TRBJ2-2): DGGITQSPKYLFRKEGQNVTLSCEQNLNHDAMYWYRQDPGQGLRLIYYSQIVNDFQKGDIAEGYSVSREKKESFPLTVTSAQKNPTAFYLCASSIGNTGELFFGEGSRLTVL.

This chain uses TRBV19 with TRBJ1-1; D is possibly TRBD1 (6 bases). CDR1 and CDR2 from the germline V gene are LNHDA and SQIVND (reference sequence). This CDR3 contains 13 residues. Deletions cut 5 bases from V and 4 bases from J, with 11 bases between. The CDR3 bases are TGTGCCAGTAGTTGGGACACCTCCACTGAAGCTTTCTTT. Translation gives CASSWDTSTEAFF.

V and J are TRBV30 and TRBJ1-3; TRBD1 might be the D (5 bases). The germline V and J ends were trimmed by 1 base and 1 base, with 11 bases remaining between them. Germline CDR1 is GTSNPN and CDR2 is SVGIG (reference sequence). There are 15 residues in the CDR3. This CDR3 is CAWSGTRGSGNTIYF. The CDR3 DNA sequence: TGTGCCTGGAGTGGGACCCGGGGGTCTGGAAACACCATATATTTT.

V and J are TRBV23-1 and TRBJ2-3, with D perhaps matching TRBD1 (5 bases). TRBV23-1 carries the ORF label, with uncertain function. V was trimmed by 2 bases and J by 6 bases, leaving 21 bases between them. CDR3 length equals 17 residues. The CDR3 coding sequence is TGCGCCAGCAGTCAAGCGACCCCAAGGGGTTCGTGTGATACGCAGTATTTT. Residues: CASSQATPRGSCDTQYF.

This sequence joins TRBV6-5 and TRBJ1-1; D is possibly TRBD1 (5 bases). Germline lookup yields CDR1 MNHEY and CDR2 SVGAGI. The germline V and J ends were trimmed by 7 bases and 5 bases, with 17 bases remaining between them. The CDR3 runs to 14 residues. Here the CDR3 DNA reads TGTGCCAGCACCCAATTGGGGCGTATTACTGAAGCTTTCTTT. Its translation: CASTQLGRITEAFF.

This chain uses TRBV4-2 with TRBJ1-3; 9 bases line up with TRBD1. V dropped 0 bases and J dropped 3; count of bases not matched to a gene: 6. The CDR3 covers 17 residues. The germline CDR1 and CDR2 sequences are LGHNA and YNFKEQ. The CDR3 bases are TGTGCCAGCAGCCAAGACCAGGACAGGGGTGATGGAAACACCATATATTTT. Its translation is CASSQDQDRGDGNTIYF.

In nucleotides, the CDR3 is TGTGCCATCAGTGACGCAGGGGGCTACGAGCAGTACTTC. Translated, it gives CAISDAGGYEQYF. The rearrangement joins TRBV10-3 to TRBJ2-7; 7 positions agree with TRBD1. CDR1 is ENHRY and CDR2 is SYGVKD in the germline V gene. After removal of 3 bases from V and 3 bases from J, the junction contained 2 bases not matched to a gene. This CDR3 spans 13 amino acids.

This rearrangement joins TRBV18 to TRBJ1-2; D is possibly TRBD1 (6 bases). Germline-derived CDR1 and CDR2 are KGHSH and LQKENI. The CDR3 spans 13 residues. Trimming stripped 2 bases from V and 8 bases from J, with 12 bases between. The CDR3 DNA sequence: TGTGCCAGCTCACCAACACAGGGAGGAGGCTACACCTTC. As protein: CASSPTQGGGYTF.

V usage is TRBV14 and J usage is TRBJ2-3, with a tentative D call TRBD2 (6 bases). CDR1 and CDR2 from the germline V gene are SGHDN and FVKESK. The CDR3 is made up of 18 amino acids. Trimming pared 0 bases from V and 6 bases from J, leaving 22 bases between. The DNA for the CDR3 is TGTGCCAGCAGCCAAGATCTGGGGGAGGACCAGGATAAGGATACGCAGTATTTT. Translated: CASSQDLGEDQDKDTQYF.

Only one count was recorded for this clone. In nucleotides, the CDR3 is TGTGCCAGCAGCTTATCCCCTAGCCTAGCGGAGGACAATGAGCAGTTCTTC. Translation gives CASSLSPSLAEDNEQFF. The rearrangement joins TRBV7-3 to TRBJ2-1; 7 bases match TRBD2. The ends lost 2 bases at V and 5 bases at J; junction bases unmatched: 12. The CDR3 is 17 residues long. CDR1 is SGHTA and CDR2 is FQGTGA in the germline V gene.

The rearrangement links TRBV19 to TRBJ1-1; D unclear. CDR3 size: 14 residues. Germline CDR1 and CDR2: LNHDA and SQIVND (reference sequence). Trimming left V 5 bases short and J 2 bases short, with 12 bases between. In DNA form, the CDR3 reads TGTGCCAGTAGTCGCCGGGATTCTAACACTGAAGCTTTCTTT. Translation: CASSRRDSNTEAFF.

The count of this clone is one. The chain combines TRBV6-4 with TRBJ2-3; the D is unclear. Trimming pared 4 bases from V and 3 bases from J, leaving 17 bases between. The CDR3 covers 16 residues. Per the germline V gene, CDR1 is MRHNA and CDR2 is SNTAGT. This CDR3 reads CASSVSPARPTDTQYF. The CDR3 DNA follows: TGTGCCAGCAGTGTTTCCCCGGCTAGGCCAACAGATACGCAGTATTTT.

This chain uses TRBV6-7 with TRBJ2-5; TRBD2 matches at 11 bases. The J call may be in error: the DNA end matches TRBJ2-7 better. TRBV6-7 is recorded as an ORF, its role being uncertain. CDR3 size: 18 residues. CDR3 bases: TGTGCCAGCAGCCAACATACTAGCGGGAGAAATACTAGGCACGAGCAGTACTTC. Translation: CASSQHTSGRNTRHEQYF.

This clone is a singleton in its sample. Here the CDR3 reads CASSLWGDQPQHF. For the CDR3, the DNA is TGTGCCAGCAGTTTATGGGGCGATCAGCCCCAGCATTTT. The rearrangement joins TRBV28 to TRBJ1-5; D unclear. Between the trimmed V and J ends, which lost 0 bases and 5 bases, there was a span of 5 bases. CDR3 length: 13 amino acids. Germline CDR1 is MDHEN and CDR2 is SYDVKM.

This clone has a single count. CDR3 nucleotides: TGTGCCAGCAGTGGTGGTGACGATTCACCCCTCCACTTT. It is translated as CASSGGDDSPLHF. J is TRBJ1-6 and V is TRBV9; D is unresolved. The CDR3 runs 13 residues. The V end was cut by 5 bases, the J end by 8 bases, with 11 bases between. Germline V gives CDR1 SGDLS, CDR2 YYNGEE.

The J gene is TRBJ2-5, the V gene TRBV7-2, with D uncertain. Gene TRBJ2-7 matches the end of the DNA better, so the J call may be wrong. The CDR3 consists of 14 residues. CDR1 and CDR2 (germline): SGHTA, FQGNSA. CDR3 bases: TGTGCCAGCAGCTTTATGCATGGCCCCTACGAGCAGTACTTC. This gives the protein CASSFMHGPYEQYF.